This TCR beta chain emerged from a study of cytomegalovirus exposure and HLA in healthy donors. The study's findings and limits: Some segments of the V type, notably TRBV6-2 and TRBV6-3, were excluded as indistinguishable. What a later analysis showed was that several of the most significant clusters appeared linked to common viral pathogens.

Germline V lookup: CDR1 SGHNT, CDR2 YYREEE (reference sequence). The CDR3 spans 16 residues. This PCR relied on a set of 60 Vbeta primers and 13 Jbeta primers. The table came from immunoSEQ multiplex PCR; TCRdb's copy has only in-frame clones and leaves some out. The sample includes about 120,000 clones, approximately 81% seen only once; the top ten take 3.5% to 5%. This clone occurred once. Its antigen is unidentified. At one of its ends the junction is not consistent with the germline gene, which may arise from a read error. The clonotype originates from a young man in good health and CMV-seropositive. Sequencing was done on a sample of PBMCs. The chain joins TRBV5-4 to TRBJ2-6, with 10 bases identical to TRBD1. As DNA, the CDR3 is TGTGCCAGCAGCACCGGGACAGGGGCTGGGGCCAACGGCCTGACTTTC. Its protein is CASSTGTGAGANGLTF.